This T cell receptor (beta chain) originates from a study of shared clonotypes between healthy human individuals. Replicate PCRs from sorted subsets contained around 200 ng DNA, which is around 30,000 T cell genomes. Profiling relied on immunoSEQ multiplex PCR, and the TCRdb table lists in-frame clones only, not all of them. The repertoire has around 700,000 clones, about 90% of them found once; the top ten carry nearly 25%. Terminally differentiated effector memory CD45RA+ cells were excluded by CCR7 positive selection of CD45RO-negative cells. The length of the CDR3 is 13 residues. The germline V gene encodes CDR1 MNHEY and CDR2 SMNVEV (reference sequence). After removal of 7 bases from V and 4 bases from J, the junction contained 2 bases not matched to a gene. Study-level findings and limits: Relative to memory subsets, naive subsets generally showed larger estimated richness.

For this clone: Its matching antigen is unknown.

The sequenced sample consisted of naive CD8+ T cells sorted from blood. J is TRBJ1-5 and V is TRBV27, with 9 bases aligning to TRBD1. This receptor was identified in a man aged 30 to 45 in good health. In DNA, the CDR3 is TGTGCCAGCAAAGGGACAGGGAATCAGCCCCAGCATTTT. Its translation: CASKGTGNQPQHF.